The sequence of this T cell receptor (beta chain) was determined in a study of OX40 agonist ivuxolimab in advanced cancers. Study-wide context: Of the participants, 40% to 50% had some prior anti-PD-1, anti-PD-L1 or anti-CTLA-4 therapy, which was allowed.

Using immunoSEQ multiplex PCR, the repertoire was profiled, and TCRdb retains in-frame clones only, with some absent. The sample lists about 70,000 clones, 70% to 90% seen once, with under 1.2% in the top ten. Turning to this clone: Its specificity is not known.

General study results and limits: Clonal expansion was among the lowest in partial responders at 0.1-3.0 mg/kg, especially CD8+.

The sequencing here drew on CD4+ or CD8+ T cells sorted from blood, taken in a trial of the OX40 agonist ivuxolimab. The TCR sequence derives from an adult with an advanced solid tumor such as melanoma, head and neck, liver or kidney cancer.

This chain's CDR3 is CASSLGPMGATQYF. The CDR3 nucleotides read TGTGCCAGCAGCTTGGGACCAATGGGGGCGACCCAGTACTTC. J is TRBJ2-5 and V is TRBV5-8; D possibly corresponds to TRBD1 (6 bases). Germline V gene data show CDR1 as SGHTS and CDR2 as YDEGEE. Trimming removed 0 bases at V and 7 bases at J, with 13 bases between. This CDR3 contains 14 residues.